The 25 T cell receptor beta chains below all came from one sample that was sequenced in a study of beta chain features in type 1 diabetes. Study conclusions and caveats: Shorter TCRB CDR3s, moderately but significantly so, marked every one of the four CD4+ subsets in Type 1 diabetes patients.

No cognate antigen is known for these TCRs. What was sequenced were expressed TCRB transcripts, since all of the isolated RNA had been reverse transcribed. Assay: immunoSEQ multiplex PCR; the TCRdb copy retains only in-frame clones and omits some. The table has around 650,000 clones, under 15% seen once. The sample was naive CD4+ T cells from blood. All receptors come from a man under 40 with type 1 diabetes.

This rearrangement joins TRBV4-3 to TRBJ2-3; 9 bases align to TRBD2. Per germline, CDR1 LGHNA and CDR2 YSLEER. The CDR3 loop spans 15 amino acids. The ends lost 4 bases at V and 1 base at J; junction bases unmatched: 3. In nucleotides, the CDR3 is TGCGCCAGCAGCCCTCGACTAGCGGGCACAGATACGCAGTATTTT. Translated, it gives CASSPRLAGTDTQYF.

The CDR3 DNA reads TGTGCCAGCAGCACGCAAAGGACTAGCGGGGGCGAGCAGTACTTC. Its protein is CASSTQRTSGGEQYF. The chain has TRBV7-2 and TRBJ2-7, with 13 bases that match TRBD2. This CDR3 has 15 amino acids. The junction had 7 bases not matched to a gene; V was cut back by 5 bases and J by 6 bases. Per germline, CDR1 SGHTA and CDR2 FQGNSA.

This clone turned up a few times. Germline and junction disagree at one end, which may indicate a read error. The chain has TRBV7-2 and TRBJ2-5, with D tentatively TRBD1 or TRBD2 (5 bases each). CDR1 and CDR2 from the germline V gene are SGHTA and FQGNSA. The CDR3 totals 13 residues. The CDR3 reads CASSLANSGRYHF. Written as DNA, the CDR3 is TGTGCCAGCAGCTTAGCGAATTCGGGACGCTATCACTTC. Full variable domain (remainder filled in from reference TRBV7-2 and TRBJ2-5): GAGVSQSPSNKVTEKGKDVELRCDPISGHTALYWYRQSLGQGLEFLIYFQGNSAPDKSGLPSDRFSAERTGGSVSTLTIQRTQQEDSAVYLCASSLANSGRYHFGPGTRLLVL.

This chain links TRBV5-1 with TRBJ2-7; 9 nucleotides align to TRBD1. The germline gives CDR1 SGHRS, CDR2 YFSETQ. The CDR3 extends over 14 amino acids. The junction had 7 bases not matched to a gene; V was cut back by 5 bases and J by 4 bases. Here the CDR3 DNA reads TGCGCCAGCAGGTCGGTGGGACAGGGTTACGAGCAGTACTTC. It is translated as CASRSVGQGYEQYF.

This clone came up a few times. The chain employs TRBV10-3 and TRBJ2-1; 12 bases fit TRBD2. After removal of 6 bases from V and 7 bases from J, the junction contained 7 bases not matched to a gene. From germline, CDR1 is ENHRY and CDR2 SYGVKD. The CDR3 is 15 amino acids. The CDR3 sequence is CAIRTLAGGRNEQFF. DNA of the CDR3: TGTGCCATCAGGACTCTAGCGGGGGGGCGAAATGAGCAGTTCTTC.

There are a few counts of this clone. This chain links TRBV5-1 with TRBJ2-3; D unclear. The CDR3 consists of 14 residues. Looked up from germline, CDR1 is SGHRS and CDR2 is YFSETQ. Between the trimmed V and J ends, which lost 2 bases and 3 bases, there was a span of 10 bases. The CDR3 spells CASSFDLGTDTQYF. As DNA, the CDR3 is TGCGCCAGCAGCTTCGACTTAGGAACAGATACGCAGTATTTT.

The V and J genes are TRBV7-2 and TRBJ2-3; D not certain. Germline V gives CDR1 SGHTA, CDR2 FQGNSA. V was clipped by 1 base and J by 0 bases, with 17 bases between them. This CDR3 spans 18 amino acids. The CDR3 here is CASSLVLDWAASTDTQYF. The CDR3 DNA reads TGTGCCAGCAGCTTAGTTCTCGACTGGGCGGCGAGCACAGATACGCAGTATTTT.

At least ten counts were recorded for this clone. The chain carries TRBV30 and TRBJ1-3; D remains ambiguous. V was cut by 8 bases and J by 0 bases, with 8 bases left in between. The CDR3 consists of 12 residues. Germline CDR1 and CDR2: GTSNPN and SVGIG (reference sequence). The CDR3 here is CALAPSGNTIYF. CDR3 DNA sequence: TGTGCCCTTGCTCCCTCTGGAAACACCATATATTTT. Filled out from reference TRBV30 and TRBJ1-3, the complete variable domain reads SQTIHQWPATLVQPVGSPLSLECTVEGTSNPNLYWYRQAAGRGLQLLFYSVGIGQISSEVPQNLSASRPQDRQFILSSKKLLLSDSGFYLCALAPSGNTIYFGEGSWLTVV.

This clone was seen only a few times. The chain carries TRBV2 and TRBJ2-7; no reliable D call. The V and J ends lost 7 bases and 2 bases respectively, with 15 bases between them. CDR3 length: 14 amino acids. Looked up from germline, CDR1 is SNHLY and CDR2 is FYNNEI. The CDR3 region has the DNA TGTGCCAGCAAGGTCACTCCAGGAACCTACGAGCAGTACTTC. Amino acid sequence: CASKVTPGTYEQYF.

The CDR3 sequence is CASSPDSSSYEQYF. CDR3 coding DNA: TGTGCCAGCAGCCCGGACAGCAGCTCCTACGAGCAGTACTTC. The chain has TRBV7-2 and TRBJ2-7; D perhaps matches TRBD1 (6 bases). CDR3 length equals 14 residues. The germline V gene has CDR1 SGHTA and CDR2 FQGNSA. V was pared by 5 bases and J by 0 bases, with 11 bases between.

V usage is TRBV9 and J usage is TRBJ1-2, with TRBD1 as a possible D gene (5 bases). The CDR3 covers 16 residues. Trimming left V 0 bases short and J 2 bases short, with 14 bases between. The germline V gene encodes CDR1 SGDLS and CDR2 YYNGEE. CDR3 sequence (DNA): TGTGCCAGCAGCGTAGGCGGGGCGACCCCCAACTATGGCTACACCTTC. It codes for CASSVGGATPNYGYTF.

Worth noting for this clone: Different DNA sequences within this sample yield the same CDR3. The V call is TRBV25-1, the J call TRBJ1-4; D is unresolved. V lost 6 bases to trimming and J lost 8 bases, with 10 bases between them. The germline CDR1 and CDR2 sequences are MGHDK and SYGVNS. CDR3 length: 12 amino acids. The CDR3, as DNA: TGTGCCAGCAGCGGAGCCCCGGAAAAACTGTTTTTT. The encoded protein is CASSGAPEKLFF.

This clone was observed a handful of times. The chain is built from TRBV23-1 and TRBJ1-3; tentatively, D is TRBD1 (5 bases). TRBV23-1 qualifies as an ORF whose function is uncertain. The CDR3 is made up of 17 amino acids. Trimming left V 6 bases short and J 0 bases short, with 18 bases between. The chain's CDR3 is CASRPTGTDNSGNTIYF. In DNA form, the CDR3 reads TGCGCCAGCAGACCCACCGGGACGGACAACTCTGGAAACACCATATATTTT.

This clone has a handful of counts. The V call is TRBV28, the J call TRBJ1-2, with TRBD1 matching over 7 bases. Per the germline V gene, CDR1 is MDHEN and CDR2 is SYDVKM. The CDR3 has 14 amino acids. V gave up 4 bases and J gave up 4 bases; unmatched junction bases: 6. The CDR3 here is CASSSGDRLYGYTF. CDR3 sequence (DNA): TGTGCCAGCAGTTCGGGGGACAGACTCTATGGCTACACCTTC.

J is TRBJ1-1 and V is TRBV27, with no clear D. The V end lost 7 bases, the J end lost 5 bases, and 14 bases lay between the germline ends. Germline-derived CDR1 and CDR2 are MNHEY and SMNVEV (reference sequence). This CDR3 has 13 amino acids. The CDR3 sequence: CASIGVAGTEAFF. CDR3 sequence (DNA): TGTGCCAGCATCGGAGTCGCAGGAACTGAAGCTTTCTTT.

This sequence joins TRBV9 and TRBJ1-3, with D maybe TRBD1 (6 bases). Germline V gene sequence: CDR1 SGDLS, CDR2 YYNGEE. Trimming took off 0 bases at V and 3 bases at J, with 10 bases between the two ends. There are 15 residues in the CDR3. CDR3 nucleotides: TGTGCCAGCAGCGTAGGGGGGGCTGGTGGAAACACCATATATTTT. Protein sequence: CASSVGGAGGNTIYF.

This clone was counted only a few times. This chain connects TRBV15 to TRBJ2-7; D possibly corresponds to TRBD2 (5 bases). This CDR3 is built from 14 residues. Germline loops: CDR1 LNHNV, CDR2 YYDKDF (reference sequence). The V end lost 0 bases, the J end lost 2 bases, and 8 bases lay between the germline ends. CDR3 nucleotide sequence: TGTGCCACCAGCAGAGATCGGGGAACCTACGAGCAGTACTTC. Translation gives CATSRDRGTYEQYF.

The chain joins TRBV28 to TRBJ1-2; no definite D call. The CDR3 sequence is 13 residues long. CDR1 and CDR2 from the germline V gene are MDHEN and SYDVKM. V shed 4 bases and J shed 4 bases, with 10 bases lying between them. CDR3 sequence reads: CASSSTASYGYTF. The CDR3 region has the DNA TGTGCCAGCAGTTCAACAGCTTCCTATGGCTACACCTTC.

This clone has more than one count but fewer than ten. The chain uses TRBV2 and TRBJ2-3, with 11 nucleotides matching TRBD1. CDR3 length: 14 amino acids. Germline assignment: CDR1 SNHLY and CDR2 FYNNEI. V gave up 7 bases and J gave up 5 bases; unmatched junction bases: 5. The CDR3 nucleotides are TGTGCCAGCACCCCTGGGACAGGGGGAGATACGCAGTATTTT. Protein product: CASTPGTGGDTQYF.

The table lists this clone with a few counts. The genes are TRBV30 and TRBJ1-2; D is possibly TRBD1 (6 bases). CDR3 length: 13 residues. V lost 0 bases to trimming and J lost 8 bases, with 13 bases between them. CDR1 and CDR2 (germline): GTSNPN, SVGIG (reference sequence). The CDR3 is CAWSVIPRGGYTF. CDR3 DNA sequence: TGTGCCTGGAGTGTTATTCCTAGGGGGGGCTACACCTTC.

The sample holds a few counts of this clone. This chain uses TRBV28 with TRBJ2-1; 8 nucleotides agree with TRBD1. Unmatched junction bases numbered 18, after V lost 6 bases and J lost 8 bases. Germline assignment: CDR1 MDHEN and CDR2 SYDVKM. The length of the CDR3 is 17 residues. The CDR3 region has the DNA TGTGCCAGCAGACACGGACAGGGTTCGGGAATGAGCGATGAGCAGTTCTTC. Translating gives CASRHGQGSGMSDEQFF. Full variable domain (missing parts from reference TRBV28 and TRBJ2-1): DVKVTQSSRYLVKRTGEKVFLECVQDMDHENMFWYRQDPGLGLRLIYFSYDVKMKEKGDIPEGYSVSREKKERFSLILESASTNQTSMYLCASRHGQGSGMSDEQFFGPGTRLTVL.

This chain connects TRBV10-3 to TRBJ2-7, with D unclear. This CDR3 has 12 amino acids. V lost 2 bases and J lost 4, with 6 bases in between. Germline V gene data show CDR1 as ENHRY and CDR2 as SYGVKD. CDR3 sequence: CAISEGQYEQYF. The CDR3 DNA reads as TGTGCCATCAGTGAGGGGCAGTACGAGCAGTACTTC.

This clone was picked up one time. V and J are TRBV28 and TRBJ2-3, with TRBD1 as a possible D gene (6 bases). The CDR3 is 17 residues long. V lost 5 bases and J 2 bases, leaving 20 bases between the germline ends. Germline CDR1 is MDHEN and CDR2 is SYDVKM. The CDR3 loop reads CASSPPDQGRFTDTQYF. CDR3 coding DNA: TGTGCCAGCAGTCCCCCAGATCAGGGGCGATTCACAGATACGCAGTATTTT.

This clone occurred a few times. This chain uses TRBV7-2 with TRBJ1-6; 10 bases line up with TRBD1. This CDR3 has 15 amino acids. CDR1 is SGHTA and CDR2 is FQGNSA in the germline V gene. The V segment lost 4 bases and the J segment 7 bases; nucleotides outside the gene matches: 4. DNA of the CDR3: TGTGCCAGCAGCTCAACGGGACAGGGGAATTCACCCCTCCACTTT. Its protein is CASSSTGQGNSPLHF.

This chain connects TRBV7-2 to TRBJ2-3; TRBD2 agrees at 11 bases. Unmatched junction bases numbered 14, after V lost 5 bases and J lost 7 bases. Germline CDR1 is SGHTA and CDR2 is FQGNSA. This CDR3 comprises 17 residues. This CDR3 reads CASSPDIAGGRRNTQYF. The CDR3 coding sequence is TGTGCCAGCAGCCCAGACATAGCGGGGGGGCGACGAAATACGCAGTATTTT.